This T cell receptor (beta chain) appears in the sequencing data of a study of cytomegalovirus exposure and HLA in healthy donors. Study at large: Earlier results showed 90 million to 120 million unique TCR beta sequences derived from approximately 170 million T cells.

The PCR contained 60 Vbeta and 13 Jbeta primers. Using immunoSEQ multiplex PCR, the repertoire was profiled, and TCRdb retains in-frame clones only, with some absent. The sample carries roughly 100,000 clones, roughly 82% recorded once. The CDR3 has 13 residues. Trimming left V 0 bases short and J 8 bases short, with 9 bases between. Looked up from germline, CDR1 is WNHNN and CDR2 is SYGVQD (reference sequence). The rearrangement joins TRBV10-1 to TRBJ2-3, with a weak D call TRBD1 (5 bases). The sequence derives from a man in his fifties in good health and CMV-seronegative. Sequencing was carried out using PBMCs. The CDR3: CASSESPQGTQYF. The CDR3 nucleotides read TGCGCCAGCAGTGAGTCTCCCCAGGGTACGCAGTATTTT.